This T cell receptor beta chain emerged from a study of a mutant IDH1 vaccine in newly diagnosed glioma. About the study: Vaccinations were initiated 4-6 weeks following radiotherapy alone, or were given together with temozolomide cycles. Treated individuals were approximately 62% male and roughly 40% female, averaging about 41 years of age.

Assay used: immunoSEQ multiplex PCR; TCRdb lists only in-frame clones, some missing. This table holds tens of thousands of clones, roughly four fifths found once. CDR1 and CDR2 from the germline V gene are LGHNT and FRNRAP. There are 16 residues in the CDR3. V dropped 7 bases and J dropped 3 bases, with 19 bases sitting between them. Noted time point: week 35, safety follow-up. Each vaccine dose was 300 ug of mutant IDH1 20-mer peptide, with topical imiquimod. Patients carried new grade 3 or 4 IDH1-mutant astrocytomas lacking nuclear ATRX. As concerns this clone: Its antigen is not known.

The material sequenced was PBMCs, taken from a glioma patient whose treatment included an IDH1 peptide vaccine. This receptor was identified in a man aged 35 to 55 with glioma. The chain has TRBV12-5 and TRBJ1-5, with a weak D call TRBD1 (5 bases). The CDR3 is CASVGSWQGDNQPQHF. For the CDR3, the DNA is TGTGCTAGTGTCGGGTCATGGCAGGGAGACAATCAGCCCCAGCATTTT.